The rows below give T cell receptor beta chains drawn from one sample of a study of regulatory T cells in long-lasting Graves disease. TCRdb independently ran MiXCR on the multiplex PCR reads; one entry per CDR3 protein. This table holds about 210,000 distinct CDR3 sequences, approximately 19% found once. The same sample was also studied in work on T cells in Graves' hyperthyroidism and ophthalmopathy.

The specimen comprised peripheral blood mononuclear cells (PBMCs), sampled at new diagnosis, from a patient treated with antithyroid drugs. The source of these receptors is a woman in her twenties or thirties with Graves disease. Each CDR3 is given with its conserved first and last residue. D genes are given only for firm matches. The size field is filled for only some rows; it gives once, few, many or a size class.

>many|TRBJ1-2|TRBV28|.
CASSLGGANFVGYTF
TGTGCCAGCAGTTTAGGGGGCGCGAATTTTGTAGGCTACACCTTC
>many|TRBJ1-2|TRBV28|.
CASSFVPIYGYTF
TGTGCCAGCAGTTTCGTGCCCATCTATGGCTACACCTTC
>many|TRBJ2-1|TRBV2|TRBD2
CASSEFERGDPWGRFF
TGTGCCAGCAGTGAATTCGAGCGGGGGGACCCCTGGGGACGGTTCTTC
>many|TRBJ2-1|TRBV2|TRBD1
CASLRDSLYNEQFF
TGTGCCAGCCTCCGGGACAGTCTATACAATGAGCAGTTCTTC
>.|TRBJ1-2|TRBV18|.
CASSPRTDLNYGYTF
TGTGCCAGCTCACCCCGGACGGATCTCAACTATGGCTACACCTTC
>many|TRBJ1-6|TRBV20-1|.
CSARPHDRPNYNSPLHF
TGCAGTGCTAGACCTCATGACAGGCCTAATTATAATTCACCCCTCCACTTT
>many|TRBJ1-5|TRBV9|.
CASSVSSNQPQHF
TGTGCCAGCAGCGTATCCAGCAATCAGCCCCAGCATTTT
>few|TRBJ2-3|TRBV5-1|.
CASSSRDIGPDTQYF
TGCGCCAGCAGCTCCCGGGACATTGGCCCAGATACGCAGTATTTT
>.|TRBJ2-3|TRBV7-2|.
CASSPTVGTDTQYF
TGTGCCAGCAGCCCTACAGTCGGCACAGATACGCAGTATTTT
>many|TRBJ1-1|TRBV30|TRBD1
CAWSGTGPTEAFF
TGTGCCTGGAGTGGGACAGGGCCCACTGAAGCTTTCTTT
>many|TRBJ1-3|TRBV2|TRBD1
CASSRDRVGVGNTIYF
TGTGCCAGCAGTCGAGACAGGGTAGGAGTTGGAAACACCATATATTTT
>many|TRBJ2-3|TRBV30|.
CAWSVRGTSTDTQYF
TGTGCCTGGAGTGTAAGGGGGACTAGCACAGATACGCAGTATTTT
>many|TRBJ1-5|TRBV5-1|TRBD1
CASSLTGGGQPQHF
TGCGCCAGCAGCTTGACAGGGGGAGGTCAGCCCCAGCATTTT
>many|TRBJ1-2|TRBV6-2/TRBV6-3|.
CASRPPERAGYTF
TGTGCCAGCAGGCCCCCCGAGAGAGCTGGCTACACCTTC
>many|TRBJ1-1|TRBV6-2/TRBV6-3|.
CASSPRGKREAFF
TGTGCCAGCAGTCCCCGAGGGAAACGGGAAGCTTTCTTT
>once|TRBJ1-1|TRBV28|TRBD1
CASRPPRGGTEAFF
TGTGCCAGCAGACCCCCCAGGGGGGGCACTGAAGCTTTCTTT
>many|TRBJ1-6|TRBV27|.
CASSLLDNSPLHF
TGTGCCAGCAGTTTATTGGATAATTCACCCCTCCACTTT
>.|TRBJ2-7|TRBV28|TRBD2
CASSLFGTSGSRQYF
TGTGCCAGCAGTTTATTCGGGACTAGCGGGAGTCGGCAGTACTTC
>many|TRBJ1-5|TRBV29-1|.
CSVGVGIMGYSNQPQHF
TGCAGCGTTGGAGTGGGGATAATGGGGTATAGCAATCAGCCCCAGCATTTT
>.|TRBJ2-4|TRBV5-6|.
CASSRPIAKNIQYF
TGTGCCAGCAGCCGCCCTATAGCCAAAAACATTCAGTACTTC
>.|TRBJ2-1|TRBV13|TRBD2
CASSPSTSGRLEQFF
TGTGCCAGCAGCCCAAGCACTAGCGGGAGGCTTGAGCAGTTCTTC
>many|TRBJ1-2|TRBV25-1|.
CASSEGGLGGYTF
TGTGCCAGCAGTGAAGGAGGGCTGGGGGGCTACACCTTC
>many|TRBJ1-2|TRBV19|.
CASSIVGGYGYTF
TGTGCCAGTAGTATTGTTGGGGGCTATGGCTACACCTTC
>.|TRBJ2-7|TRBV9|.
CASSVAGDISYEQYF
TGTGCCAGCAGCGTAGCCGGGGACATCTCCTACGAGCAGTACTTC
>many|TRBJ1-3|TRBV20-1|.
CSARWASSGNTIYF
TGCAGTGCTAGGTGGGCTAGCTCTGGAAACACCATATATTTT
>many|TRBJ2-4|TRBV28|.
CASSFQGAKNIQYF
TGTGCCAGCAGTTTTCAGGGGGCCAAAAACATTCAGTACTTC